This T cell receptor (beta chain) was observed in a study of response to subunit inactivated influenza vaccine. Study-level findings and limits: Each seasonal flu vaccination may recruit only limited new T cells, authors suggested.

TCRdb re-analysed the RT-PCR reads in MiXCR, keeping a single row per CDR3 protein. This table has hundreds of thousands of distinct CDR3 sequences, less than 8% appearing once. V trimming: 6 bases; J trimming: 6 bases; junction bases outside the gene matches: 3. There are 12 residues in the CDR3. Germline CDR1 and CDR2: DFQATT and SNEGSKA (reference sequence). A few counts support this clonotype. Its cognate antigen is unknown. V usage is TRBV20-1 and J usage is TRBJ1-5; 9 bases are shared with TRBD1. The sequencing used PBMCs from blood, collected about 23 months after vaccination. The origin of this receptor is a man aged 45 to 70 who received an inactivated influenza vaccine. The CDR3 DNA sequence: TGCAGTGCGCTGGACAGGGGTCAGCCCCAGCATTTT. Translated, it gives CSALDRGQPQHF.